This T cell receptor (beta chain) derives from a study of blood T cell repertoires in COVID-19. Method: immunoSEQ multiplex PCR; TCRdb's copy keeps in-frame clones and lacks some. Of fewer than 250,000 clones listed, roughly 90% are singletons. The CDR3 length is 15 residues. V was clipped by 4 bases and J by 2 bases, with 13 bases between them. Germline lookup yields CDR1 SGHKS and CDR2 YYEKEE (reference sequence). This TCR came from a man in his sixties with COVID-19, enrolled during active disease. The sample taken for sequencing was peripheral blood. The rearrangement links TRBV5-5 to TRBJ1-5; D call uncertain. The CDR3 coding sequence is TGTGCCAGCAGCCTCCGGTCGGGAGGCAATCAGCCCCAGCATTTT. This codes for CASSLRSGGNQPQHF.